The text below deals with one TCR beta chain. Its specificity is not known. This sample is part of a study of cytomegalovirus exposure and HLA in healthy donors. Study-wide points: While the bulk of TCR sequences proved rare, some public TCRs turned up in many donors.

In the PCR, 60 Vbeta and 13 Jbeta primers were used. Sequencing was performed with immunoSEQ multiplex PCR; in TCRdb, only in-frame clones are kept and a portion is missing. This table holds about 130,000 clones. V lost 1 base and J lost 6; bases outside the gene matches: 3. Per the germline V gene, CDR1 is LGHNA and CDR2 is YNFKEQ. There are 14 residues in the CDR3. The chain carries TRBV4-2 and TRBJ1-1; 9 bases line up with TRBD1. Input material: PBMCs. This receptor was taken from a woman in her forties in good health and CMV-seronegative. CDR3 DNA: TGTGCCAGCAGCCAAGGACAGGGGGATTCTGAAGCTTTCTTT. Translating gives CASSQGQGDSEAFF.